This TCR beta chain was found in a study of cytomegalovirus exposure and HLA in healthy donors. Study-wide context: A prior analysis found 95 million to 140 million unique TCR beta sequences from around 180 million T cells.

The study's findings and limits: An assumption of roughly uniform sequencing depth across donors underlay the presence/absence analyses. Within the data, a cluster of highly shared sequence variants was likely a sequencing artifact. Later work showed greater clonal expansion in HLA-associated TCR beta chains than in equally common others.

PCR used 60 Vbeta primers and 13 Jbeta primers. The data were produced by immunoSEQ multiplex PCR, yet TCRdb's version contains in-frame clones alone and is incomplete. Of 70,000 to 85,000 clones listed, approximately 57% were seen once; the top ten hold roughly 5.6%. V was pared by 5 bases and J by 8 bases, with 4 bases of the junction left unmatched. In germline, CDR1 is MDHEN, CDR2 SYDVKM. This CDR3 comprises 13 residues. This clone showed up just once. Its antigen is not identified. The sample consisted of PBMCs. The receptor was isolated from a man aged 30 to 45 in good health and CMV-seropositive. V usage is TRBV28 and J usage is TRBJ2-1; 9 positions match TRBD1. CDR3 residues: CASSTGTGYEQFF. CDR3 DNA sequence: TGTGCCAGCAGTACCGGGACAGGGTATGAGCAGTTCTTC.